The rows below give T cell receptor beta chains drawn from one sample of a study of cytomegalovirus exposure and HLA in healthy donors. Sequenced by immunoSEQ multiplex PCR; TCRdb stores in-frame clones only, minus some. The sample includes under 100,000 clones, approximately 96% of them seen just once. Sequences were obtained from PBMCs. The receptors shown here come from a woman younger than 35 in good health and CMV-seronegative. Both conserved end residues are part of each CDR3. Fields, in order: D gene, clone size, J gene, V gene, CDR3 DNA, CDR3 protein. The D gene is left open where the match is weak. Size is stated for part of the rows, as once, few or many counts, or as a class when the clone is expanded.

TRBD1 | . | TRBJ1-5 | TRBV18 | TGTGCCAGCTCACCCCCGGGCACAGGGGTGCGCAATCAGCCCCAGCATTTT | CASSPPGTGVRNQPQHF
TRBD2 | once | TRBJ2-2 | TRBV27 | TGTGCCAGCACACTAGCGGGTCCCCCTTTCACCGGGGAGCTGTTTTTT | CASTLAGPPFTGELFF
. | . | TRBJ2-3 | TRBV28 | TGTGCCAGCATGGGCGCAAATACGCAGTATTTT | CASMGANTQYF
TRBD1 | once | TRBJ1-1 | TRBV10-3 | TGTGCCATCAGTTCAGGGGGTACTGAAGCTTTCTTT | CAISSGGTEAFF
. | . | TRBJ1-2 | TRBV1 | TGCACCAGCAGTCGAAACTTCAGGCGTGGCTACACCTTC | CTSSRNFRRGYTF
. | . | TRBJ2-7 | TRBV25-1 | TGTGCCAGCAGCTTTCCCGGGGACTTAGCCTACGAGCAGTACTTC | CASSFPGDLAYEQYF
TRBD2 | . | TRBJ2-3 | TRBV7-9 | TGTGCCAGCAGCTTTTCTAGCGGGAGCACAGATACGCAGTATTTT | CASSFSSGSTDTQYF
. | . | TRBJ2-7 | TRBV5-1 | TGCGCCAGCAGCCCCGGTAGTTCGGGCTACGAGCAGTACTTC | CASSPGSSGYEQYF
TRBD1 | . | TRBJ2-1 | TRBV6-5 | TGTGCCAGCAGCAAAAGACAGGGGGCCTCCAATGAGCAGTTCTTC | CASSKRQGASNEQFF
TRBD2 | few | TRBJ2-2 | TRBV29-1 | TGCAGCGGAGGGACTAGTGACACCGGGGAGCTGTTTTTT | CSGGTSDTGELFF
. | . | TRBJ1-6 | TRBV30 | TGTGCCTGGGGCAGGGATCTTTCACCCCTCCACTTT | CAWGRDLSPLHF
TRBD1 | . | TRBJ1-4 | TRBV27 | TGTGCCAGCGCTGGGGGACAGGGGGAAAAACTGTTTTTT | CASAGGQGEKLFF
. | . | TRBJ2-1 | TRBV21-1 | TGTGCCAGCAGCATCACGACTTCCTTACACCCTTCGACCGGGACAGGGAGGGACAATGAGCAGTTCTTC | CASSITTSLHPSTGTGRDNEQFF
. | . | TRBJ1-3 | TRBV11-2 | TGTGCCAGCAGCTTAGTGGCGGGCTCCCTTTCTGGAAACACCATATATTTT | CASSLVAGSLSGNTIYF
TRBD2 | . | TRBJ2-7 | TRBV2 | TGTGCCAGCAATGGACTAGCGGAGAGCTCCTACGAGCAGTACTTC | CASNGLAESSYEQYF
TRBD2 | . | TRBJ2-1 | TRBV15 | TGTGCCACCAGCAGAGGATCCGGGACTAGCGGATCGGAGGACCAGTTCTTC | CATSRGSGTSGSEDQFF
. | . | TRBJ1-1 | TRBV19 | TGTGCCAGTAGTATTTCGCGAACCGCTGAAGCTTTCTTT | CASSISRTAEAFF
. | once | TRBJ2-7 | TRBV9 | TGTGCCAGCAGCGTAGTTCCGAGCTCCTACGAGCAGTACTTC | CASSVVPSSYEQYF
. | . | TRBJ1-4 | TRBV5-1 | TGCGCCAGCAGCTTGGGGGACACTAAGTGGGGTGAAAAACTGTTTTTT | CASSLGDTKWGEKLFF
TRBD1 | . | TRBJ2-7 | TRBV5-4 | TGTGCCAGCAGCCCAGGGGGGACAGGATCTAGCTCCTACGAGCAGTACTTC | CASSPGGTGSSSYEQYF
. | . | TRBJ2-7 | TRBV7-9 | TGTGCCAGCAGCCAACAGGGTCCCGAGCAGTACTTC | CASSQQGPEQYF
TRBD1 | . | TRBJ2-1 | TRBV10-3 | TGTGCCACGGGACAGGGGGCGTATGAGCAGTTCTTC | CATGQGAYEQFF
TRBD1 | . | TRBJ1-1 | TRBV13 | TGTGCCAGCAGCCTCGGGAAGACAGGGGGCACTGAAGCTTTCTTT | CASSLGKTGGTEAFF
TRBD2 | . | TRBJ2-1 | TRBV7-9 | TGTGCCAGCAGCTTAGCGGCGGGAGCGTCCTATGAGCAGTTCTTC | CASSLAAGASYEQFF
. | . | TRBJ2-7 | TRBV7-2 | TGTGCCAGCAGCTTTGAATTAGTCGGCTACGAGCAGTACTTC | CASSFELVGYEQYF
TRBD1 | . | TRBJ2-7 | TRBV7-9 | TGTGCCAGCAGCCTCCGACAGGGGGCTTACGAGCAGTACTTC | CASSLRQGAYEQYF
TRBD1 | . | TRBJ1-4 | TRBV7-9 | TGTGCCAGCAGCCTACCCGGACAGGGGAAAAATGAAAAACTGTTTTTT | CASSLPGQGKNEKLFF
. | . | TRBJ1-2 | TRBV5-6 | TGTGCCAGCAGCGACGGGGCTAACTATGGCTACACCTTC | CASSDGANYGYTF
. | . | TRBJ2-7 | TRBV18 | TGTGCCAGCTCACCAGGGGCGACTTATTACGAGCAGTACTTC | CASSPGATYYEQYF
TRBD1 | . | TRBJ1-5 | TRBV28 | TGTGCCAGCAGTGTGACAGGGTCCAATCAGCCCCAGCATTTT | CASSVTGSNQPQHF
TRBD2 | . | TRBJ2-5 | TRBV11-3 | TGTGCCAGCAGCCCCGGGACTACGGGGGAGACCCAGTACTTC | CASSPGTTGETQYF
TRBD1 | . | TRBJ1-3 | TRBV7-9 | TGTGCCAGCAATAGGGGGCCTGGAAACACCATATATTTT | CASNRGPGNTIYF
. | . | TRBJ2-7 | TRBV6-1 | TGTGCCAGCAGTGCCCTACAGGGTCCCAACGAGCAGTACTTC | CASSALQGPNEQYF
. | . | TRBJ2-5 | TRBV2 | TGTGCCAGCAGACTAAGAGGAGCGGCTGGAGAGACCCAGTACTTC | CASRLRGAAGETQYF
TRBD1 | . | TRBJ1-5 | TRBV6-1 | TGTGCCAGCAGTCGGACAGGGGATCAGCCCCAGCATTTT | CASSRTGDQPQHF
TRBD1 | once | TRBJ2-7 | TRBV5-1 | TGCGCCAGCCGAAACCGGGACAGGGATTACGAGCAGTACTTC | CASRNRDRDYEQYF
TRBD2 | once | TRBJ2-2 | TRBV5-1 | TGCGCCAGCAGCTTGTCTAGCGGGACGAACACCGGGGAGCTGTTTTTT | CASSLSSGTNTGELFF
. | once | TRBJ2-5 | TRBV10-3 | TGTGCCATCAGCCCCGGACTACAAGAGACCCAGTACTTC | CAISPGLQETQYF
TRBD2 | . | TRBJ2-2 | TRBV5-1 | TGCGCCAGCAGCTTGGCCCCTGGGGGGGGAAACACCGGGGAGCTGTTTTTT | CASSLAPGGGNTGELFF
TRBD1 | . | TRBJ2-7 | TRBV9 | TGTGCCAGCAGCGGGGGGACAGGCCTATACGAGCAGTACTTC | CASSGGTGLYEQYF
TRBD2 | . | TRBJ2-7 | TRBV28 | TGTGCCAGCAGTTTATTATCGGGACTAGTCGATCGTAGCTACGAGCAGTACTTC | CASSLLSGLVDRSYEQYF
TRBD2 | . | TRBJ2-1 | TRBV10-1 | TGCGCCAGCAGCCTACTAGCGGGAGGGGCCGAGCAGTTCTTC | CASSLLAGGAEQFF
TRBD1 | once | TRBJ2-1 | TRBV28 | TGTGCCAGCAACTTGCCAGGGGGCTCCTACAATGAGCAGTTCTTC | CASNLPGGSYNEQFF
TRBD2 | . | TRBJ2-3 | TRBV6-1 | TGTGCCACCAATAGCGGGAGGGACACAGATACGCAGTATTTT | CATNSGRDTDTQYF
. | . | TRBJ2-1 | TRBV4-1 | TGCGCCAGCAGCCAAGACAGACTGTACAATGAGCAGTTCTTC | CASSQDRLYNEQFF
TRBD2 | . | TRBJ2-1 | TRBV11-3 | TGTGCCAGCAGCTTATTACGGGAGGCGAGATACAATGAGCAGTTCTTC | CASSLLREARYNEQFF
TRBD1 | . | TRBJ2-3 | TRBV7-9 | TGTGCCAGCAGCTTAATGGCGACAGGGACCACAGATACGCAGTATTTT | CASSLMATGTTDTQYF
TRBD1 | . | TRBJ1-2 | TRBV30 | TGTGCCTGGGGACAGGCGGTTTCTAACTATGGCTACACCTTC | CAWGQAVSNYGYTF
. | . | TRBJ1-1 | TRBV27 | TGTGCCAGCAGTTACAACACCGGGAGCACTGAAGCTTTCTTT | CASSYNTGSTEAFF
TRBD1 | . | TRBJ1-1 | TRBV5-1 | TGCGCCAGCAGCTCCCGGACAGGGGAAACTGAAGCTTTCTTT | CASSSRTGETEAFF
. | . | TRBJ2-1 | TRBV5-1 | TGCGCCAGCAGCTGGAGGGGGCCGGCCAGAGGACGGGTAGAGGACAATGAGCAGTTCTTC | CASSWRGPARGRVEDNEQFF
TRBD2 | . | TRBJ2-1 | TRBV6-6 | TGTGCCAGCAGTTACCTGGGACTAGCGGGAGACTATGAGCAGTTCTTC | CASSYLGLAGDYEQFF
TRBD1 | . | TRBJ2-2 | TRBV19 | TGTGCCAGTAGTATCATAGGGACAGGGCCGAACACCGGGGAGCTGTTTTTT | CASSIIGTGPNTGELFF
TRBD1 | . | TRBJ2-1 | TRBV7-8 | TGTGCCAGCCAAAGTGGTCAGGGGGTTACCTACAATGAGCAGTTCTTC | CASQSGQGVTYNEQFF
. | . | TRBJ1-1 | TRBV13 | TGTGCCAGCAGCCTCCGGACAGTTACGAACACTGAAGCTTTCTTT | CASSLRTVTNTEAFF
. | . | TRBJ2-3 | TRBV6-4 | TGTGCCAGCAGTCCGGGAACAGATACGCAGTATTTT | CASSPGTDTQYF
. | . | TRBJ2-1 | TRBV5-6 | TGTGCCAGCAGCTTGGCTTCGGGTACTCCGTTCTTC | CASSLASGTPFF
. | . | TRBJ1-1 | TRBV5-4 | TGTGCCAGCAGCTTGGACAGGAACACTGAAGCTTTCTTT | CASSLDRNTEAFF